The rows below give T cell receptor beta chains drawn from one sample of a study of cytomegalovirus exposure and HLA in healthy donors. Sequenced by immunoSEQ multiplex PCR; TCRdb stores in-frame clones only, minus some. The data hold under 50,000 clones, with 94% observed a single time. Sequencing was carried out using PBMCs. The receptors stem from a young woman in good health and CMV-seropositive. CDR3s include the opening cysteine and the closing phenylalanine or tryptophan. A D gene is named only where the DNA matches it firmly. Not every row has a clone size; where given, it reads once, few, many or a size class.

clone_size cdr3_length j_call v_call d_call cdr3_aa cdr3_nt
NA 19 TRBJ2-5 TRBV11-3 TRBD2 CASSLGQPGLAGHQETQYF TGTGCCAGCAGCTTGGGACAACCGGGACTAGCGGGGCACCAAGAGACCCAGTACTTC
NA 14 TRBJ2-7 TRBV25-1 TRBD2 CASSPGLAVYEQYF TGTGCCAGCAGCCCGGGACTAGCGGTCTACGAGCAGTACTTC
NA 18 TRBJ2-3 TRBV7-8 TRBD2 CASSLRTPRGLSTDTQYF TGTGCCAGCAGCTTGCGGACCCCTAGGGGACTAAGCACAGATACGCAGTATTTT
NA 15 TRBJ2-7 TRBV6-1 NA CASSVWTALTPEQYF TGTGCCAGCAGTGTATGGACAGCCCTCACGCCAGAGCAGTACTTC
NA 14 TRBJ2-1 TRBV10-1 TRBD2 CASSRGRAYGEQFF TGCGCCAGCAGCCGCGGGAGGGCGTATGGGGAGCAGTTCTTC
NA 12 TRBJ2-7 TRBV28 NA CASRQEYYEQYF TGTGCCAGCAGGCAGGAATACTACGAGCAGTACTTC
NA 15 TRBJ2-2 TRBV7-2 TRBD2 CASSSTSGRGGELFF TGTGCCAGCAGCTCAACTAGCGGGAGGGGCGGGGAGCTGTTTTTT
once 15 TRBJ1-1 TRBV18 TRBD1 CASSPVGQLGTEAFF TGTGCCAGCTCACCCGTGGGACAGCTTGGTACTGAAGCTTTCTTT
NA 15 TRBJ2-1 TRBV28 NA CASWGGADFYNEQFF TGTGCCAGCTGGGGGGGGGCCGATTTCTACAATGAGCAGTTCTTC
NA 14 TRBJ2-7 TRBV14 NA CASSQGFGERGQYF TGTGCCAGCAGCCAAGGATTTGGTGAACGAGGGCAGTACTTC